What follows is one T cell receptor (beta chain) and its context. Its target antigen remains unknown. Per-nucleotide qualities are absent, and no much larger clonotype sits a single base away. From the cysteine up to the phenylalanine, the CDR3 has a length of 14 residues. Of all the DNA, just the CDR3 is kept, 42 bases in frame from base 1. The germline V end is reduced by 10 bases and the J end by 5 bases; junction bases left unmatched: 12. CDR1 and CDR2 (MNHEY, SMNVEV) derive from the germline V gene (reference sequence). Whole blood was collected in K2EDTA tubes by collaborating institutions according to the institutions' own protocols. For TCRbeta analysis, collaborators shipped samples in one of three forms: frozen whole blood, isolated PBMCs, or DNA extracted from either of those sample types. This entry belongs to a study of blood T cell repertoires in COVID-19 (dated by TCRdb to 2020 to 2022). Broadly, across the study: The collaborator samples originated in the United States, Italy and Spain and spanned the acute and convalescent phases of COVID-19. The material from the prospective study consisted of cDNA or gDNA derived from T cells, B-cell-depleted T cells, or PBMCs. The dataset comprised deeply sampled blood TCRbeta repertoires from subjects exposed to, actively infected with, or recovered from COVID-19. A freely available public database, intended as a resource for researchers studying the immune response to SARS-CoV-2, is where the repertoires were released. The samples were drawn from the first 160 participants of the ongoing ImmuneRACE study and from over a thousand subjects provided by 6 global collaborators. The sample metadata nearly always contained a de-identified subject ID, COVID-19 status, age in years and sex. HLA class I and class II types, where available, came from metadata supplied by the sample provider rather than from assay-based typing. General findings and caveats noted by the study authors: The amount of clinical and demographic metadata varied by source and participant and was provided uncurated.

TCRbeta CDR3 regions were amplified from genomic DNA by means of the immunoSEQ Assay, a bias-controlled multiplex PCR. The source study handled its data this way. Within the assay, amplification of reference gene primers was used to estimate how many nucleated cells each sample contained. To quantify the absolute abundance of each unique TCRbeta CDR3 rearrangement, sequence reads were collapsed and filtered. Productive Simpson clonality was computed per sample as the square root of Simpson's diversity index over productive rearrangements. TCRdb's version of the immuneACCESS table is confined to in-frame rearrangements and falls short of the full clone set. An unresolved V gene accounts for under half of the shortfall where checked; the remainder is of unknown origin. The V and J calls and clone size are taken from that table; D and trimming were inferred from the DNA. The table for this sample lists 200,000 to 300,000 clones; around 86% of them were counted only once. The ten most abundant clones make up 9.5% to 15% of the sample.

The V and J genes are TRBV27 and TRBJ2-3, and TRBD2 matches 7 of the central bases. The receptor comes from a woman between 55 and 75 years old with active or convalescent COVID-19. The source material was peripheral blood. The DNA sequence reads TGTGCCACGGGGGGTAGTTGGGTAAAAGATACGCAGTATTTT. Its product reads: CATGGSWVKDTQYF.